The T cell receptor beta chain under discussion was sequenced for a study of STAT5B mutations in CD4+ large granular lymphocyte leukemia. Assay used: immunoSEQ multiplex PCR; TCRdb lists only in-frame clones, some missing. The sample holds about 40,000 clones; 81% are singletons and the top ten take less than 4%. Study conclusions and caveats: TRBV06-family usage was enriched in top patient clones (8/27) versus controls (2/35).

CDR3 length equals 13 residues. V was trimmed by 0 bases and J by 1 base, leaving 6 bases between them. CDR1 and CDR2 from the germline V gene are GTSNPN and SVGIG (reference sequence). About this clone itself: Its specificity is not known.

The TCR was taken from a human donor in good health. Sequencing was performed on CD4+ T cells from blood buffy coats. V usage is TRBV30 and J usage is TRBJ1-1; D is perhaps TRBD1 (5 bases). In DNA form, the CDR3 reads TGTGCCTGGAGTGTAGACAGGAACACTGAAGCTTTCTTT. This sequence encodes CAWSVDRNTEAFF.